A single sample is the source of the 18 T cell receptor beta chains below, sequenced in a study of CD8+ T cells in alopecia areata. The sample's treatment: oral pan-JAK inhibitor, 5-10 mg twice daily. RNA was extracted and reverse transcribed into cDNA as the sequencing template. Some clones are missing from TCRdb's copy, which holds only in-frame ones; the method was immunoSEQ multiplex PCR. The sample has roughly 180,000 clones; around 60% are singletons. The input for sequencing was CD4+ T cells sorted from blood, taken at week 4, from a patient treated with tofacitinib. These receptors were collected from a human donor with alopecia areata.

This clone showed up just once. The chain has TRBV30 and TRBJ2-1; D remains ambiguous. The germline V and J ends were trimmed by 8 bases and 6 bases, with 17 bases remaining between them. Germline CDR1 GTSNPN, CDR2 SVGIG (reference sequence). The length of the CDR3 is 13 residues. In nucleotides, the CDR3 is TGTGCCGGAAAAGGGTCGGTGGGCAATGAGCAGTTCTTC. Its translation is CAGKGSVGNEQFF. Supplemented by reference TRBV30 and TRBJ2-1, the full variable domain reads SQTIHQWPATLVQPVGSPLSLECTVEGTSNPNLYWYRQAAGRGLQLLFYSVGIGQISSEVPQNLSASRPQDRQFILSSKKLLLSDSGFYLCAGKGSVGNEQFFGPGTRLTVL.

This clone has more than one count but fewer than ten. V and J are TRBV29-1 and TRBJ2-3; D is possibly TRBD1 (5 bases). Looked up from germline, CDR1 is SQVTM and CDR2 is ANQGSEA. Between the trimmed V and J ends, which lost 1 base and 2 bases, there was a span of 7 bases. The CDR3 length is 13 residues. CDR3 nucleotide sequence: TGCAGCGTTGAAGGACAGCTCACAGATACGCAGTATTTT. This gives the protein CSVEGQLTDTQYF.

The CDR3 region is CASSQEGENQPQHF. CDR3 nucleotides: TGCGCCAGCAGCCAAGAGGGGGAGAATCAGCCCCAGCATTTT. The chain joins TRBV4-1 to TRBJ1-5, with D perhaps TRBD1 (5 bases). Per germline, CDR1 MGHRA and CDR2 YSYEKL. The CDR3 length is 14 residues. Deletions cut 0 bases from V and 4 bases from J, with 7 bases between.

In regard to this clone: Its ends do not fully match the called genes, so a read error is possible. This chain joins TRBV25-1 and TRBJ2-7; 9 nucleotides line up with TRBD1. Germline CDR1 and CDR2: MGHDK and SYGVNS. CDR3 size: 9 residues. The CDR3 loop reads CASSGDRAF. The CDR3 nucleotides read TGTGCCAGCAGTGGGGACAGGGCCTTC.

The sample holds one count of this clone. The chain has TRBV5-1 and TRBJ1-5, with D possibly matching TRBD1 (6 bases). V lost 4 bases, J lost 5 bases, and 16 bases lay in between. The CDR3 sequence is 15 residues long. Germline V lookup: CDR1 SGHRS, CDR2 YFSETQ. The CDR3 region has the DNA TGCGCCAGCAGCATCATAGCAGGGGCGGATCAGCCCCAGCATTTT. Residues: CASSIIAGADQPQHF.

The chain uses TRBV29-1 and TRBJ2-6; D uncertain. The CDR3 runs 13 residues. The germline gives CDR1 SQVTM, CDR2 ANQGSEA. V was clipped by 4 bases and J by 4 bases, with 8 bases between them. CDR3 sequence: CSVGEPGANVLTF. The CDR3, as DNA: TGCAGCGTTGGAGAACCCGGGGCCAACGTCCTGACTTTC.

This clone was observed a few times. The CDR3 here is CASSRRWDTEAFF. CDR3 sequence (DNA): TGCGCCAGCAGCCGCCGGTGGGACACTGAAGCTTTCTTT. The chain couples TRBV4-1 to TRBJ1-1; D unresolved. Trimming pared 4 bases from V and 3 bases from J, leaving 9 bases between. The CDR3 is 13 residues long. Germline CDR1 MGHRA, CDR2 YSYEKL.

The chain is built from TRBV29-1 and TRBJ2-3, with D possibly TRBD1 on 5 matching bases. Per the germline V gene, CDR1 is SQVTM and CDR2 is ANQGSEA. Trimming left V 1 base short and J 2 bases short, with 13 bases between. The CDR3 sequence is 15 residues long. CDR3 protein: CSVEGQGIITDTQYF. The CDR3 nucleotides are TGCAGCGTTGAAGGGCAGGGTATCATCACAGATACGCAGTATTTT.

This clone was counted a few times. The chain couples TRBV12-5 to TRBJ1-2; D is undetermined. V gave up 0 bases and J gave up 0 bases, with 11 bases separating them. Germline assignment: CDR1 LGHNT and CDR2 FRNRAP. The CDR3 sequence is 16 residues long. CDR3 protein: CASGLVDGDTNYGYTF. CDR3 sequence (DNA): TGTGCTAGTGGTTTGGTTGACGGAGACACTAACTATGGCTACACCTTC.

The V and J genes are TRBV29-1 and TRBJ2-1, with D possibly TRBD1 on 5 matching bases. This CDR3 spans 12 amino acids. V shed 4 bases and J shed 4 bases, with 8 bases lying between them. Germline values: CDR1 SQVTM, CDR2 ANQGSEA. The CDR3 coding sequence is TGCAGCGTTGTTCAGGGTTACAATGAGCAGTTCTTC. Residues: CSVVQGYNEQFF.

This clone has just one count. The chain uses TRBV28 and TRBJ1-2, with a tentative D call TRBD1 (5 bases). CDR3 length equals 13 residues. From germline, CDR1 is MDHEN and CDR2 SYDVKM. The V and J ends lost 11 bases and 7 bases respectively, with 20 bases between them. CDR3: CAASRQRDGGYTF. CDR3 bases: TGTGCCGCCAGCAGGCAGAGGGACGGTGGCTACACCTTC.

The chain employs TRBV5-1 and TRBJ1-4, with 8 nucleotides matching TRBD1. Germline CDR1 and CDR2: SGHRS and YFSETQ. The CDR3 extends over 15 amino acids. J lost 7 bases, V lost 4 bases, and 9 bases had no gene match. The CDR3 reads CASSAAGGAGEKLFF. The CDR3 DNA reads TGCGCCAGCAGCGCCGCAGGGGGCGCGGGTGAAAAACTGTTTTTT.

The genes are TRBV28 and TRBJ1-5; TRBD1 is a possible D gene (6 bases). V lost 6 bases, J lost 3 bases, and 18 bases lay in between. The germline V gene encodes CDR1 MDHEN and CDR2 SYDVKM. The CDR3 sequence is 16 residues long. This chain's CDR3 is CASSTPLGTYNQPQHF. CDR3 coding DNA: TGTGCCAGCAGCACGCCTCTTGGGACATACAATCAGCCCCAGCATTTT.

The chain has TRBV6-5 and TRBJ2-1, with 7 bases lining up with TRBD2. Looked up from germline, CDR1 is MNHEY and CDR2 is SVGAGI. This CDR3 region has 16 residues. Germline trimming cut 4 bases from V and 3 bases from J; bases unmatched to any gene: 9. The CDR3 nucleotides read TGTGCCAGCAGTTCTACGAGGCTAGCGGACTACAATGAGCAGTTCTTC. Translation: CASSSTRLADYNEQFF.

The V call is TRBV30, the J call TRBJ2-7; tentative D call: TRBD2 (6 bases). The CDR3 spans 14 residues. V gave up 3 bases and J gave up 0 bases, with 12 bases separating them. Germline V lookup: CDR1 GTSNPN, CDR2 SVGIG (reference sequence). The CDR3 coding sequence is TGTGCCTGGAGAGAGGCGGGAAGCTCCTACGAGCAGTACTTC. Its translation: CAWREAGSSYEQYF.

CDR3 loop: CAWSNTPTGHEQYF. As DNA, the CDR3 is TGTGCCTGGAGCAACACGCCCACAGGCCACGAGCAGTACTTC. V usage is TRBV30 and J usage is TRBJ2-7; maybe TRBD1 (5 bases). V was trimmed by 3 bases and J by 5 bases, leaving 17 bases between them. CDR3 length: 14 residues. Germline CDR1 and CDR2: GTSNPN and SVGIG (reference sequence).

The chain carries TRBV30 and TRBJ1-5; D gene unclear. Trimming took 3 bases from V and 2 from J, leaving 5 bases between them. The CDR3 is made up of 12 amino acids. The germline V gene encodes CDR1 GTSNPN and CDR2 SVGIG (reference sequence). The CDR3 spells CAWSEGNQPQHF. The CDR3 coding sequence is TGTGCCTGGAGCGAGGGCAATCAGCCCCAGCATTTT.

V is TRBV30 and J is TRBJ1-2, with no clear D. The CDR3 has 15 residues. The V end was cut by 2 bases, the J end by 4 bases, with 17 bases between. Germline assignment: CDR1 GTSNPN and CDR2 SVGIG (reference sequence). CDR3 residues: CAWSPQIGPVYGYTF. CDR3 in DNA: TGTGCCTGGAGTCCCCAAATAGGCCCGGTCTATGGCTACACCTTC.